A single sample gave rise to the 18 T cell receptor beta chains below, sequenced in a study of T cells after yellow fever vaccination. TCRdb independently ran MiXCR on the 5' RACE reads; one entry per CDR3 protein. The sample contains roughly 110,000 distinct CDR3 sequences, under 9% of which appear only once. This specimen was CD8+ T cells sorted from PBMCs, taken 45 days after the yellow fever booster vaccination. The receptor source for this set is a man aged 25-45 years who received the YFV17D yellow fever vaccine.

This clonotype was counted ten times or more. The CDR3 DNA is TGTGCCAGCAGTGTTTTCGGCGGCACAGATACGCAGTATTTT. Translated, it gives CASSVFGGTDTQYF. The chain has TRBV6-1 and TRBJ2-3; no reliable D call. The CDR3 covers 14 residues. The V end lost 4 bases, the J end lost 1 base, and 9 bases lay between the germline ends. CDR1 and CDR2 (germline): MNHNS, SASEGT.

This clonotype was seen repeatedly, ten times or more. The chain combines TRBV4-3 with TRBJ1-2, with TRBD1 identical over 8 bases. The CDR3 runs to 16 residues. The germline CDR1 and CDR2 sequences are LGHNA and YSLEER. The trim removed 0 bases at V and 6 bases at J, leaving 9 bases unmatched. The CDR3 is CASSQDPGTGRDGYTF. The CDR3 nucleotides are TGCGCCAGCAGCCAAGATCCCGGGACAGGTCGAGATGGCTACACCTTC.

The rearrangement joins TRBV6-6 to TRBJ2-7; D ambiguous. Trimming stripped 2 bases from V and 6 bases from J, with 5 bases between. Per the germline V gene, CDR1 is MNHNY and CDR2 is SVGAGI (reference sequence). The CDR3 runs to 11 residues. CDR3 nucleotide sequence: TGTGCCAGCAGTTACGGTCGCGAGCAGTACTTC. This codes for CASSYGREQYF.

This clonotype was seen many times. V usage is TRBV12-3 or TRBV12-4 and J usage is TRBJ2-7, with D unresolved. The CDR3 spans 12 residues. V lost 4 bases to trimming and J lost 7 bases, with 11 bases between them. CDR3 bases: TGTGCCAGCAGTTCTCTACCTTGGGAGCAGTACTTC. Its protein is CASSSLPWEQYF.

The chain employs TRBV25-1 and TRBJ2-3; the match to TRBD2 covers 8 bases. The CDR3 runs to 15 residues. V lost 2 bases to trimming and J lost 5 bases; unmatched junction nucleotides: 6. CDR1 MGHDK and CDR2 SYGVNS come from the germline V gene. This CDR3 is CASSEHGRGGDTQYF. The CDR3 DNA reads as TGTGCCAGCAGTGAACACGGGAGGGGTGGAGATACGCAGTATTTT.

At least ten counts were recorded for this clonotype. The V and J genes are TRBV3-1 and TRBJ2-1, with TRBD2 matching over 10 bases. This CDR3 is 18 amino acids long. With V trimmed by 0 bases and J by 4 bases, 9 bases remained unmatched. CDR1 and CDR2 (germline): LGHDT, YNNKEL (reference sequence). As DNA, the CDR3 is TGTGCCAGCAGCCAAGATTCCCCTAGCGGGAGAGGATACAATGAGCAGTTCTTC. Translation gives CASSQDSPSGRGYNEQFF.

This clonotype turned up a few times. The rearrangement links TRBV29-1 to TRBJ2-1, with 14 bases aligning to TRBD2. The length of the CDR3 is 16 residues. CDR1 is SQVTM, CDR2 ANQGSEA, per germline. V lost 1 base, J lost 7 bases, and 6 bases stayed unmatched. The CDR3 DNA is TGCAGCGTTGAAGTCCTGACTAGCGGGAGGGCGAATGAGCAGTTCTTC. It yields the protein CSVEVLTSGRANEQFF.

This clonotype qualifies as medium-sized (0.01 to 0.1%). The gene calls are TRBV11-2 and TRBJ2-3, with D possibly matching TRBD2 (5 bases). Germline V gives CDR1 SGHAT, CDR2 FQNNGV. The CDR3 is made up of 12 amino acids. The V end was cut by 5 bases, the J end by 5 bases, with 8 bases between. CDR3 bases: TGTGCCAGCAGCGCCGAGGGAGATACGCAGTATTTT. Residues: CASSAEGDTQYF. Full variable domain (missing parts from reference TRBV11-2 and TRBJ2-3): EAGVAQSPRYKIIEKRQSVAFWCNPISGHATLYWYQQILGQGPKLLIQFQNNGVVDDSQLPKDRFSAERLKGVDSTLKIQPAKLEDSAVYLCASSAEGDTQYFGPGTRLTVL.

This clonotype was seen ten or more times. The rearrangement joins TRBV7-9 to TRBJ2-5, with D perhaps being TRBD1 or TRBD2 (5 bases each). V was shortened by 5 bases and J by 1 base, with 14 bases between the two germline ends. Germline values: CDR1 SEHNR, CDR2 FQNEAQ (reference sequence). There are 15 residues in the CDR3. For the CDR3, the DNA is TGTGCCAGCAGCCAGGTGAAAGGGACCCAAGAGACCCAGTACTTC. Protein product: CASSQVKGTQETQYF.

In its sample, this clonotype was seen many times. The J gene is TRBJ2-7, the V gene TRBV6-5; 8 bases map to TRBD1. Looked up from germline, CDR1 is MNHEY and CDR2 is SVGAGI. The CDR3 loop spans 15 amino acids. The V and J ends lost 2 bases and 4 bases, in that order; junction bases with no gene match: 7. The CDR3 protein is CASSYAGQGLYEQYF. The CDR3 region has the DNA TGTGCCAGCAGTTACGCAGGACAGGGATTATACGAGCAGTACTTC.

In this sample, this clonotype turned up many times. The chain carries TRBV5-6 and TRBJ2-3; a possible D gene is TRBD2 (6 bases). The CDR3 is made up of 15 amino acids. Trimming took off 4 bases at V and 0 bases at J, with 12 bases between the two ends. CDR1 SGHDT and CDR2 YYEEEE come from the germline V gene. This CDR3 is CASSLPGGSTDTQYF. The CDR3 region has the DNA TGTGCCAGCAGCCTCCCCGGGGGAAGCACAGATACGCAGTATTTT.

This clonotype was seen many times. The V gene is TRBV14, the J gene TRBJ2-5, with unresolved D. The CDR3 runs 15 residues. The V gene's germline CDR1 is SGHDN and CDR2 FVKESK. The V gene lost 2 bases and the J gene lost 5 bases, with 15 bases spanning the gap. The CDR3 DNA follows: TGTGCCAGCAGCCAAACATCACTGAATGGGGAGACCCAGTACTTC. It specifies CASSQTSLNGETQYF. Full variable domain (outside the CDR3, taken from reference TRBV14 and TRBJ2-5): EAGVTQFPSHSVIEKGQTVTLRCDPISGHDNLYWYRRVMGKEIKFLLHFVKESKQDESGMPNNRFLAERTGGTYSTLKVQPAELEDSGVYFCASSQTSLNGETQYFGPGTRLLVL.

V is TRBV27 and J is TRBJ2-7; possibly TRBD2 for D (5 bases). Per the germline V gene, CDR1 is MNHEY and CDR2 is SMNVEV (reference sequence). This CDR3 has 11 residues. Trimming removed 8 bases from V and 4 bases from J, with 9 bases in between. CDR3 bases: TGTGCCAGCGGAGGCCTATACGAGCAGTACTTC. Residues: CASGGLYEQYF.

This clonotype showed up just a few times. The chain links TRBV7-6 to TRBJ1-4; D ambiguous. Germline V gene lookup returns CDR1 SGHVS and CDR2 FNYEAQ. The CDR3 length is 13 residues. Trimming shortened V by 8 bases and J by 7 bases, and 14 bases separated the two germline ends. CDR3 in amino acids: CASRPVLVEKLFF. The CDR3 nucleotides are TGTGCCAGCCGTCCAGTGTTAGTTGAAAAACTGTTTTTT.

This clonotype was counted ten times or more. The chain is built from TRBV7-6 and TRBJ2-2; 8 nucleotides match TRBD2. V lost 1 base and J lost 3; bases outside the gene matches: 10. This CDR3 comprises 18 residues. Per germline, CDR1 SGHVS and CDR2 FNYEAQ. The CDR3 spells CASSLVPILSGDTGELFF. DNA for the CDR3: TGTGCCAGCAGCTTAGTCCCGATTCTTAGCGGGGACACCGGGGAGCTGTTTTTT.

This clonotype was seen repeatedly, ten times or more. The gene calls are TRBV7-2 and TRBJ1-5; D gene unclear. Trimming left V 4 bases short and J 5 bases short, with 15 bases between. CDR1 is SGHTA and CDR2 is FQGNSA in the germline V gene. The CDR3 spans 15 residues. CDR3 DNA sequence: TGTGCCAGCAGCTCGACCGGGCCTCGAGATCAGCCCCAGCATTTT. It specifies CASSSTGPRDQPQHF.

This clonotype was observed a handful of times. The chain couples TRBV4-1 to TRBJ2-6; D not resolved. Germline loops: CDR1 MGHRA, CDR2 YSYEKL. Deletions cut 1 base from V and 0 bases from J, with 7 bases between. The CDR3 is 16 amino acids. DNA of the CDR3: TGCGCCAGCAGCCAAGGTGTCGGCTCTGGGGCCAACGTCCTGACTTTC. Translation gives CASSQGVGSGANVLTF.

This clonotype showed up many times. J is TRBJ2-2 and V is TRBV28; the D gene could be TRBD1 or TRBD2 (5 bases each). The CDR3 is 15 residues long. The germline V and J ends were trimmed by 5 bases and 6 bases, with 16 bases remaining between them. CDR1 is MDHEN, CDR2 SYDVKM, per germline. The CDR3 sequence: CASSQGTFLAGELFF. DNA for the CDR3: TGTGCCAGCAGTCAAGGGACCTTCTTAGCCGGGGAGCTGTTTTTT.